This T cell receptor (beta chain) was captured by sequencing in a study of blood T cell repertoires in COVID-19. Looking at the study overall: Collection of acute and convalescent COVID-19 samples took place in the United States, Italy and Spain. Sources were T cells, B-cell-depleted T cells, or PBMCs; the material itself was cDNA or gDNA.

Losses at the gene ends were 0 bases for V and 8 bases for J; bases not matched to a gene: 6. Germline values: CDR1 SGHNT, CDR2 YYREEE (reference sequence). This CDR3 comprises 15 residues. The assay was immunoSEQ multiplex PCR, and TCRdb's table has in-frame clones only and misses some. The repertoire holds over 200,000 clones, with over 75% as singletons. The genes are TRBV5-4 and TRBJ2-3; 10 bases align to TRBD2. Sequencing used PBMCs or T cells enriched from blood (not recorded which). The source of this sequence is a man between 18 and 29 years old who had recovered from COVID-19. CDR3 DNA sequence: TGTGCCAGCAGCTTGGGGACTAGCGGTGGTGCTACGCAGTATTTT. Protein: CASSLGTSGGATQYF.